These 27 T cell receptor beta chains were all obtained from the same sample, sequenced in a study of response to subunit inactivated influenza vaccine. TCRdb processed the RT-PCR reads anew with MiXCR; each CDR3 protein has one entry. Of approximately 500,000 distinct CDR3 sequences detected, less than 25% appear once; the ten largest clones hold 2.8%. These sequences were also reported in another study, on T cells expressing NK-cell markers. That report adds: Template switching by 5'RACE with UMIs generated the TCR beta cDNA.

This specimen consisted of CD4+ T cells sorted from PBMCs, obtained approximately 13 days after vaccination. The origin of the receptors is a man aged 45 to 65 who received an inactivated influenza vaccine.

This clonotype was seen a few times. The V gene is TRBV7-9, the J gene TRBJ1-2, with TRBD1 identical over 10 bases. Germline loops: CDR1 SEHNR, CDR2 FQNEAQ (reference sequence). The CDR3 has 16 amino acids. Unmatched junction bases numbered 12, after V lost 4 bases and J lost 7 bases. Written as DNA, the CDR3 is TGTGCCAGCAGCTCCACCTGGGACAGGGGTGCTTCTGGCTACACCTTC. Protein sequence: CASSSTWDRGASGYTF.

This clonotype was counted a few times. The rearrangement joins TRBV7-2 to TRBJ1-6; D remains ambiguous. Germline V lookup: CDR1 SGHTA, CDR2 FQGNSA. The CDR3 covers 14 residues. The V end lost 4 bases, the J end lost 5 bases, and 9 bases lay between the germline ends. CDR3 region: CASSSGLDNSPLHF. Here the CDR3 DNA reads TGTGCCAGCAGCTCTGGACTGGATAATTCACCCCTCCACTTT.

This chain connects TRBV6-1 to TRBJ1-4; D not resolved. The CDR3 has 13 amino acids. V lost 5 bases to trimming and J lost 8 bases, with 12 bases between them. Germline CDR1 and CDR2: MNHNS and SASEGT. CDR3 nucleotides: TGTGCCAGCAGTCGAGGGTTTAGCGAAAAACTGTTTTTT. Amino acid sequence: CASSRGFSEKLFF.

This clonotype was detected only a few times. The DNA of the CDR3 is TGCGCCAGCAGCTTGGCAGGGGAATCTGGCTATGGCTACACCTTC. It is translated as CASSLAGESGYGYTF. This sequence joins TRBV5-1 and TRBJ1-2; TRBD1 might be the D (6 bases). Germline V gene sequence: CDR1 SGHRS, CDR2 YFSETQ. The CDR3 covers 15 residues. V was trimmed by 0 bases and J by 4 bases, leaving 13 bases between them.

The chain uses TRBV30 and TRBJ2-2; D is ambiguous. V dropped 3 bases and J dropped 4 bases, with 12 bases sitting between them. The CDR3 has 14 amino acids. Germline-derived CDR1 and CDR2 are GTSNPN and SVGIG (reference sequence). CDR3 nucleotide sequence: TGTGCCTGGAGGCTAGTAATGACCACCGGGGAGCTGTTTTTT. Amino acids: CAWRLVMTTGELFF.

This clonotype was observed a few times. This sequence joins TRBV6-5 and TRBJ1-5; unclear D gene. The CDR3 has 16 amino acids. V was shortened by 4 bases and J by 1 base, with 14 bases between the two germline ends. CDR1 is MNHEY, CDR2 SVGAGI, per germline. CDR3 residues: CASSLHQPSSNQPQHF. The DNA for the CDR3 is TGTGCCAGCAGTTTACACCAGCCGTCGAGCAATCAGCCCCAGCATTTT.

In its sample, this clonotype was seen a few times. The chain carries TRBV7-2 and TRBJ1-2, with a weak D call TRBD1 (6 bases). The CDR3 loop spans 16 amino acids. Trimming removed 3 bases at V and 2 bases at J, with 16 bases between. Germline CDR1 reads SGHTA; CDR2 reads FQGNSA. The CDR3 DNA reads TGTGCCAGCAGCTTGGACATTCCGGGGGCAAACTATGGCTACACCTTC. Its protein product is CASSLDIPGANYGYTF. Complete variable domain (other parts from reference TRBV7-2 and TRBJ1-2): GAGVSQSPSNKVTEKGKDVELRCDPISGHTALYWYRQSLGQGLEFLIYFQGNSAPDKSGLPSDRFSAERTGGSVSTLTIQRTQQEDSAVYLCASSLDIPGANYGYTFGSGTRLTVV.

The chain couples TRBV20-1 to TRBJ2-7, with D maybe TRBD2 (5 bases). V lost 6 bases to trimming and J lost 3 bases, with 15 bases between them. Germline lookup yields CDR1 DFQATT and CDR2 SNEGSKA (reference sequence). This CDR3 is built from 13 residues. The CDR3 region is CSAPGRGNYEQYF. The DNA of the CDR3 is TGCAGTGCCCCTGGACGGGGAAACTACGAGCAGTACTTC.

This clonotype was recorded at least ten times. The rearrangement uses TRBV7-2 and TRBJ1-5; no definite D call. The CDR3 loop spans 15 amino acids. Germline V gene data show CDR1 as SGHTA and CDR2 as FQGNSA. The V end lost 5 bases, the J end lost 3 bases, and 14 bases lay between the germline ends. Here the CDR3 DNA reads TGTGCCAGCAGCCTGTCAGGACGGCTCAATCAGCCCCAGCATTTT. Amino acids: CASSLSGRLNQPQHF.

This chain uses TRBV5-8 with TRBJ2-4; a weak D match, TRBD1 (5 bases). The CDR3 covers 14 residues. CDR1 and CDR2 from the germline V gene are SGHTS and YDEGEE. Trimming removed 0 bases from V and 6 bases from J, with 10 bases in between. CDR3 sequence reads: CASSLGYRSNIQYF. The CDR3 nucleotides are TGTGCCAGCAGCTTGGGATACAGGTCAAACATTCAGTACTTC.

The V and J genes are TRBV4-3 and TRBJ2-7, with D perhaps matching TRBD2 (5 bases). CDR3 length: 14 amino acids. Between the trimmed V and J ends, which lost 2 bases and 4 bases, there was a span of 12 bases. Germline CDR1 and CDR2: LGHNA and YSLEER. The CDR3 nucleotides read TGCGCCAGCAGCCAACGGGGTATTGGATACGAGCAGTACTTC. This codes for CASSQRGIGYEQYF.

This clonotype was seen at least ten times. The chain uses TRBV7-2 and TRBJ2-5; D not certain. Per germline, CDR1 SGHTA and CDR2 FQGNSA. V was pared by 0 bases and J by 5 bases, with 10 bases between. CDR3 length: 14 amino acids. CDR3 sequence reads: CASSLAEQRETQYF. CDR3 nucleotide sequence: TGTGCCAGCAGCTTAGCGGAGCAAAGGGAGACCCAGTACTTC. The complete variable domain, with remaining parts taken from reference TRBV7-2 and TRBJ2-5, reads GAGVSQSPSNKVTEKGKDVELRCDPISGHTALYWYRQSLGQGLEFLIYFQGNSAPDKSGLPSDRFSAERTGGSVSTLTIQRTQQEDSAVYLCASSLAEQRETQYFGPGTRLLVL.

This chain uses TRBV12-3 or TRBV12-4 with TRBJ1-4; 9 nucleotides line up with TRBD1. CDR3 length: 15 residues. Losses at the gene ends were 5 bases for V and 7 bases for J; bases not matched to a gene: 8. CDR3 protein: CASSRTGTGFEKLFF. The DNA of the CDR3 is TGTGCCAGCAGTAGAACCGGGACAGGGTTTGAAAAACTGTTTTTT.

This clonotype has only a few counts. The chain links TRBV20-1 to TRBJ2-3; D is unresolved. Germline CDR1 DFQATT, CDR2 SNEGSKA (reference sequence). V lost 0 bases and J lost 6, with 16 bases in between. The CDR3 consists of 15 residues. CDR3 region: CSAREETRIWDTQYF. In DNA, the CDR3 is TGCAGTGCTAGAGAGGAAACGAGAATCTGGGATACGCAGTATTTT.

The sample holds a few counts of this clonotype. V is TRBV28 and J is TRBJ2-5, with D perhaps matching TRBD2 (6 bases). Looked up from germline, CDR1 is MDHEN and CDR2 is SYDVKM. V dropped 6 bases and J dropped 2 bases, with 16 bases sitting between them. The CDR3 covers 15 residues. The chain's CDR3 is CASSPGGGGQETQYF. The DNA for the CDR3 is TGTGCCAGCAGCCCCGGGGGTGGGGGGCAAGAGACCCAGTACTTC.

The gene calls are TRBV18 and TRBJ1-5; no firm D call. The CDR3 spans 15 residues. Germline CDR1 reads KGHSH; CDR2 reads LQKENI. V was pared by 5 bases and J by 1 base, with 12 bases between. The CDR3 DNA is TGTGCCAGCTCAACCGATGAGGAGAGCAATCAGCCCCAGCATTTT. This translates into CASSTDEESNQPQHF.

This clonotype was counted a few times. The CDR3 protein is CASSHGQVNTGELFF. Here the CDR3 DNA reads TGCGCCAGCAGCCATGGACAGGTGAACACCGGGGAGCTGTTTTTT. J is TRBJ2-2 and V is TRBV4-3; 7 bases are shared with TRBD1. CDR3 length: 15 amino acids. V lost 3 bases and J lost 1; bases outside the gene matches: 2. From germline, CDR1 is LGHNA and CDR2 YSLEER.

This clonotype came up many times. V gene TRBV20-1 combines with J gene TRBJ2-1; possible D gene TRBD2, 5 bases. Deletions cut 1 base from V and 8 bases from J, with 21 bases between. Germline V lookup: CDR1 DFQATT, CDR2 SNEGSKA (reference sequence). This CDR3 spans 16 amino acids. The CDR3: CSARGFPGSPRDEQFF. CDR3 coding DNA: TGCAGTGCTAGAGGGTTTCCGGGGAGTCCGAGGGATGAGCAGTTCTTC.

This clonotype was detected a few times. The CDR3 DNA reads as TGTGCCAGCAGTCCGCTCGGCGGGAACTACGAGCAGTACTTC. Translating it yields CASSPLGGNYEQYF. This chain uses TRBV12-3 or TRBV12-4 with TRBJ2-7, with D possibly TRBD2 on 6 matching bases. With 5 bases removed from V and 3 bases from J, the gap between germline ends came to 14 bases. CDR3 length: 14 residues.

This chain connects TRBV7-2 to TRBJ2-1; no clear D. CDR1 is SGHTA, CDR2 FQGNSA, per germline. The CDR3 sequence is 15 residues long. Trimming pared 0 bases from V and 5 bases from J, leaving 11 bases between. The CDR3 loop is CASSLAGGSNNEQFF. The DNA for the CDR3 is TGTGCCAGCAGCTTAGCCGGCGGCAGTAACAATGAGCAGTTCTTC.

The rearrangement joins TRBV5-1 to TRBJ2-1; D uncertain. This CDR3 is built from 13 residues. Looked up from germline, CDR1 is SGHRS and CDR2 is YFSETQ. V shed 2 bases and J shed 7 bases, with 10 bases lying between them. The DNA of the CDR3 is TGCGCCAGCAGCTTTTCACCTAGTAATGAGCAGTTCTTC. It codes for CASSFSPSNEQFF.

This clonotype has only a few counts. The J gene is TRBJ2-5, the V gene TRBV6-2 or TRBV6-3; D ambiguous. V was pared by 5 bases and J by 3 bases, with 16 bases between. Germline V CDR1 and CDR2: MNHEY, SVGEGT. This CDR3 is built from 15 residues. CDR3 loop: CASSGRTPREETQYF. Written as DNA, the CDR3 is TGTGCCAGCAGTGGAAGGACCCCCCGGGAAGAGACCCAGTACTTC.

A few counts support this clonotype. The chain employs TRBV20-1 and TRBJ2-3; 9 bases map to TRBD2. This CDR3 contains 13 residues. CDR1 is DFQATT and CDR2 is SNEGSKA in the germline V gene (reference sequence). CDR3 in DNA: TGCAGCAGTCGTCTAGCGGGGATAGATACGCAGTATTTT. Amino acid sequence: CSSRLAGIDTQYF.

This clonotype came up a few times. CDR3 in amino acids: CSARDGAGRTGELFF. DNA of the CDR3: TGCAGTGCTAGAGATGGTGCCGGACGGACCGGGGAGCTGTTTTTT. The chain has TRBV20-1 and TRBJ2-2, with unresolved D. Trimming stripped 0 bases from V and 5 bases from J, with 13 bases between. CDR3 length: 15 amino acids. Germline CDR1 reads DFQATT; CDR2 reads SNEGSKA (reference sequence).

The chain employs TRBV7-9 and TRBJ2-5; D is possibly TRBD1 or TRBD2 (5 bases each). Germline V gene lookup returns CDR1 SEHNR and CDR2 FQNEAQ (reference sequence). The CDR3 spans 14 residues. Trimming cost V 3 bases and J 4 bases, with 12 bases left between them. Here the CDR3 DNA reads TGTGCCAGCAGCTTGGCCAGGGCGGGAGAGACCCAGTACTTC. Protein: CASSLARAGETQYF.

The V gene is TRBV20-1, the J gene TRBJ1-1; the D is unclear. The V and J ends lost 6 bases and 5 bases respectively, with 13 bases between them. CDR3 length equals 12 residues. Germline loops: CDR1 DFQATT, CDR2 SNEGSKA (reference sequence). The CDR3 reads CSASGVGTEAFF. The CDR3, as DNA: TGCAGTGCCTCGGGTGTGGGGACTGAAGCTTTCTTT.

The table lists this clonotype with many counts. The J gene is TRBJ2-7, the V gene TRBV20-1, with D maybe TRBD1 (5 bases). CDR1 is DFQATT and CDR2 is SNEGSKA in the germline V gene (reference sequence). V shed 7 bases and J shed 0 bases, with 16 bases lying between them. This CDR3 spans 14 amino acids. CDR3 amino acids: CSGVGTGTSYEQYF. Here the CDR3 DNA reads TGCAGTGGAGTAGGTACAGGAACCTCCTACGAGCAGTACTTC.